This TCR beta chain was sequenced during a study of T cell repertoires in cytomegalovirus infection. TCRdb redid the calling of the reads with MiXCR, one entry per CDR3 protein. Among about 310,000 distinct CDR3 sequences, 20% to 30% were seen once, and the ten largest hold 10% to 15%. This clonotype was seen just once. As yet, its antigen is unknown. The sequencing used cultured PBMCs, collected from culture after CMV antigen stimulation. The clonotype originates from a human donor in good health (CMV status not recorded). Some clones in this sample may be carry-over from other donors' samples.

CDR3 nucleotide sequence: TGTGCCAGCAGCCGCCACGGAGACACTGAAGCTTTCTTT. Translated, it gives CASSRHGDTEAFF. The V call is TRBV6-5, the J call TRBJ1-1; D is unresolved. The germline V and J ends were trimmed by 6 bases and 3 bases, with 11 bases remaining between them. The CDR3 length is 13 residues. Looked up from germline, CDR1 is MNHEY and CDR2 is SVGAGI.